One and the same sample provided the 3 T cell receptor beta chains below, sequenced in a study of PD-1 blockade in mismatch repair-deficient tumors. Clones were read by immunoSEQ multiplex PCR, and TCRdb kept only the in-frame ones, dropping some. The profile shows tens of thousands of clones, roughly 80% of them singletons. Sequences were derived from peripheral blood, sampled 12 weeks after starting pembrolizumab. These receptors came from an adult with mismatch repair-deficient cancer.

The CDR3 protein is CAWAGQGSSREQYF. CDR3 in DNA: TGTGCCTGGGCGGGACAGGGATCCTCTAGGGAGCAGTACTTC. V usage is TRBV30 and J usage is TRBJ2-7; TRBD1 matches 9 bases. The J segment lost 7 bases and the V segment lost 5 bases, leaving 12 bases of the junction unmatched. This CDR3 has 14 residues. The germline V gene has CDR1 GTSNPN and CDR2 SVGIG (reference sequence).

The V call is TRBV7-2, the J call TRBJ1-4; tentative D call: TRBD1 (5 bases). V lost 4 bases, J lost 7 bases, and 10 bases lay in between. CDR1 and CDR2 from the germline V gene are SGHTA and FQGNSA. The CDR3 consists of 13 residues. CDR3 sequence reads: CASSWGVGEKLFF. The CDR3 nucleotides read TGTGCCAGCAGCTGGGGGGTAGGTGAAAAACTGTTTTTT. The full variable domain, rest sourced from reference TRBV7-2 and TRBJ1-4, is GAGVSQSPSNKVTEKGKDVELRCDPISGHTALYWYRQSLGQGLEFLIYFQGNSAPDKSGLPSDRFSAERTGGSVSTLTIQRTQQEDSAVYLCASSWGVGEKLFFGSGTQLSVL.

The rearrangement joins TRBV6-4 to TRBJ2-2; 10 bases align to TRBD2. The CDR3 is 21 residues long. The junction had 17 bases not matched to a gene; V was cut back by 2 bases and J by 2 bases. Germline V gene data show CDR1 as MRHNA and CDR2 as SNTAGT. DNA for the CDR3: TGTGCCAGCAGTGACGGTGGCGCAGGGGCTAGCGGGAGTTCCAACACCGGGGAGCTGTTTTTT. It translates to CASSDGGAGASGSSNTGELFF.